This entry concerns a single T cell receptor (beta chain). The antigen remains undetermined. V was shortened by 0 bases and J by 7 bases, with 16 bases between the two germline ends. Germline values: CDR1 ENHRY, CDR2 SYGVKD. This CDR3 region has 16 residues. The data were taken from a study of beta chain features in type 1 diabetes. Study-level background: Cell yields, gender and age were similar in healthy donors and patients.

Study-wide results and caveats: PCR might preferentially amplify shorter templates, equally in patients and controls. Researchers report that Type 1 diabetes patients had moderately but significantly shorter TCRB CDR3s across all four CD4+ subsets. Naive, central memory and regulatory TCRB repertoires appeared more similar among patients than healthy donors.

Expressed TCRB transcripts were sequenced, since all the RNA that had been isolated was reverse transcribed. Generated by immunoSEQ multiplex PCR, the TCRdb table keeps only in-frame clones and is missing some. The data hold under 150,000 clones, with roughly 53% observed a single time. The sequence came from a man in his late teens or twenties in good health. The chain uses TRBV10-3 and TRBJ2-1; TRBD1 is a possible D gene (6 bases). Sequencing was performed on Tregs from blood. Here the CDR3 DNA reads TGTGCCATCAGTGAGTCGACAGGTAGGACGCTGAATGAGCAGTTCTTC. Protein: CAISESTGRTLNEQFF.